The sequence of this TCR beta chain was determined in a study of T cells expressing NK-cell markers. The CDR3 spans 13 residues. Germline values: CDR1 GTSNPN, CDR2 SVGIG (reference sequence). About this clonotype itself: The antigen remains undetermined.

Whole-study findings and limits: These clonotypes also led the CD3+CD56-NKG2C+ fraction in a handful of donors. Whether the expanded NKG2C+ T cell clones recognized HCMV remained unclear.

A 5'RACE template switching approach incorporating UMIs was used to make TCR beta cDNA. TCRdb reanalyzed the 5' RACE reads and collapses them to one entry per CDR3 protein, without DNA. The sample yields 550,000 to 600,000 distinct CDR3 sequences, of which the top ten take up about 3.6%. The sample consisted of blood T cells: a sorted CD56 or NKG2C T cell subset, CD4+ or CD8+ T cells, or bulk PBMC T cells (not recorded which). The gene calls are TRBV30 and TRBJ2-7; TCRdb's D call, TRBD1, is unchecked because there is no DNA. The clonotype originates from a man in his late teens or twenties in good health. CDR3 sequence reads: CAANGDSSYEQYF.